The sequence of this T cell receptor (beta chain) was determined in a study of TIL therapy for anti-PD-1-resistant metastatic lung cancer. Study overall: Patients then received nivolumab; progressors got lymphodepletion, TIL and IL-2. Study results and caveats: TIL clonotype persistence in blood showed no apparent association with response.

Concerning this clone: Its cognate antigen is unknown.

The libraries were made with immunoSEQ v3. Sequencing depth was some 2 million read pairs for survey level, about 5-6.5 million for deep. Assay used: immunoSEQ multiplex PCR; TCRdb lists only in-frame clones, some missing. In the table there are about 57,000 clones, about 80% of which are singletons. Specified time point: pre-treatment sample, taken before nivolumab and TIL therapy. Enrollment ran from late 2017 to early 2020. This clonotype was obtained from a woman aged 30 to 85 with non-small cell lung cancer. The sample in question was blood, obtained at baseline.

Here the CDR3 DNA reads TGTGCCAGCAGAATAGCGGAGGTCTACAATGAGCAGTTCTTC. Translation: CASRIAEVYNEQFF. The gene calls are TRBV6-1 and TRBJ2-1; D may be TRBD2 (6 bases). The CDR3 covers 14 residues. V lost 6 bases and J 3 bases, leaving 12 bases between the germline ends. Germline V gene lookup returns CDR1 MNHNS and CDR2 SASEGT.